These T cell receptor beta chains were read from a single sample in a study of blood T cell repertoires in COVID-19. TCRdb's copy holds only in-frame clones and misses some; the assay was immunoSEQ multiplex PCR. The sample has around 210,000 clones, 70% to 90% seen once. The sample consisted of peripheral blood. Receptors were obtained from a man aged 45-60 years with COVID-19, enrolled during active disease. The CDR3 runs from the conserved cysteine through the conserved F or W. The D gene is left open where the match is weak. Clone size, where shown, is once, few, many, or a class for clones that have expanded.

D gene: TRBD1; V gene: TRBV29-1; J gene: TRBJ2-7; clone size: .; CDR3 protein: CSAQGQGGYEQYF; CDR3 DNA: TGCAGCGCCCAGGGACAGGGAGGATACGAGCAGTACTTC
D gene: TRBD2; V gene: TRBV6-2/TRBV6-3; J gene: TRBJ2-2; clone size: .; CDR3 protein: CASSYSLLAAANTGELFF; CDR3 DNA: TGTGCCAGCAGTTACTCCCTACTAGCGGCCGCGAACACCGGGGAGCTGTTTTTT
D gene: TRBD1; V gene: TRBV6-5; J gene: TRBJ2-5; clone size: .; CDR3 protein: CASRRDRGGETQYF; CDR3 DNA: TGTGCCAGCAGAAGGGACAGGGGAGGAGAGACCCAGTACTTC
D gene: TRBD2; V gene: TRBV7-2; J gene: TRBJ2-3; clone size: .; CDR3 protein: CASSLILAGDGSDTQYF; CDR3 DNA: TGTGCCAGCAGCTTAATATTAGCGGGAGATGGTTCAGATACGCAGTATTTT
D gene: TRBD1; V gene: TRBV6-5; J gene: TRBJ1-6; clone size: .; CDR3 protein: CASKQGPSPLHF; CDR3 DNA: TGTGCCAGCAAACAGGGGCCATCACCCCTCCACTTT
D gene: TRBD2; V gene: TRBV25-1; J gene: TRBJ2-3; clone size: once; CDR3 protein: CASSLGVAGDTSTDTQYF; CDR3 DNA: TGTGCCAGCTCGCTCGGGGTAGCGGGGGATACTAGCACAGATACGCAGTATTTT
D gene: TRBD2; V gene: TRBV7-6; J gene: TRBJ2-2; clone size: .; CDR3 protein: CASSSTVAIAGANTGELFF; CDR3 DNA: TGTGCCAGCAGCTCAACCGTTGCTATAGCGGGAGCCAACACCGGGGAGCTGTTTTTT
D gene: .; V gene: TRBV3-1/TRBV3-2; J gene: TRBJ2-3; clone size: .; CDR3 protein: CASSQRRCRTSTDTQYF; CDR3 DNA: TGTGCCAGCAGCCAACGTCGGTGTCGTACTAGCACAGATACGCAGTATTTT
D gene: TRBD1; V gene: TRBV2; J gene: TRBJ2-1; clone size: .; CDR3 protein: CASVRDSSYNEQFF; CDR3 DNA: TGTGCCAGCGTCCGGGACAGCTCCTACAATGAGCAGTTCTTC
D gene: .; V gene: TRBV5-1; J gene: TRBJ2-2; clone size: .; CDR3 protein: CASSFGTSIGGTGELFF; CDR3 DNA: TGCGCCAGCAGCTTTGGAACTAGCATTGGTGGCACCGGGGAGCTGTTTTTT
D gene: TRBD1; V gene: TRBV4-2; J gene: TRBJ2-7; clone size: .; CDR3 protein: CASSQGTGSPYEQYF; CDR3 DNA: TGTGCCAGCAGCCAAGGGACAGGGTCCCCCTACGAGCAGTACTTC
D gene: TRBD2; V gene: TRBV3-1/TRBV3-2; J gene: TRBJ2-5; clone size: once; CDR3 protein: CASSQDRAGRGETQYF; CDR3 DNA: TGTGCCAGCAGCCAAGATCGAGCGGGGCGAGGGGAGACCCAGTACTTC
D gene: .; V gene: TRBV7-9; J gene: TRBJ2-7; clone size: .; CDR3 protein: CASSRNPLSGDEQYF; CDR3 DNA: TGTGCCAGCAGCCGGAATCCACTAAGCGGAGACGAGCAGTACTTC
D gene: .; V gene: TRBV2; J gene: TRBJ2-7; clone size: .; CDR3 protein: CASRDTYEQYF; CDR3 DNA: TGTGCCAGCAGAGACACCTACGAGCAGTACTTC
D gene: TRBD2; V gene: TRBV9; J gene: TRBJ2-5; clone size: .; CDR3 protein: CASSPALAVQETQYF; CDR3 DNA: TGTGCCAGCAGCCCAGCCCTAGCGGTACAAGAGACCCAGTACTTC
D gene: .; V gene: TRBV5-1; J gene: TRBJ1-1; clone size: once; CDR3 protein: CASSPGRAGGTEAFF; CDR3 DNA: TGCGCCAGCAGCCCCGGGCGAGCTGGGGGGACTGAAGCTTTCTTT
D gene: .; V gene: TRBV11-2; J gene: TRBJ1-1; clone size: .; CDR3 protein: CASSLGRWGENTEAFF; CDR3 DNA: TGTGCCAGCAGCTTAGGGCGTTGGGGCGAGAACACTGAAGCTTTCTTT
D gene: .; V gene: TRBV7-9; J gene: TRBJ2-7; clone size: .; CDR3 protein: CASSSGSVWEQYF; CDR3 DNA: TGTGCCAGCAGCTCCGGGTCGGTTTGGGAGCAGTACTTC
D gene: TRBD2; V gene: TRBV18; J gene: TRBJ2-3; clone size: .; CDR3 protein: CASSPVTSGRSTDTQYF; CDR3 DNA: TGTGCCAGCTCACCAGTGACTAGCGGCCGGAGCACAGATACGCAGTATTTT
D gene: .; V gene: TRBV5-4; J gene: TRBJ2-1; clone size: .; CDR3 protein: CASSLRQLEQFF; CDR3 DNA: TGTGCCAGCAGCCTCAGACAGCTTGAGCAGTTCTTC
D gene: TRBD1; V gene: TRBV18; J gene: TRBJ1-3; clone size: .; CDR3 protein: CASSASPVGTAGNTIYF; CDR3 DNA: TGTGCCAGCTCAGCCTCTCCCGTGGGGACAGCTGGAAACACCATATATTTT
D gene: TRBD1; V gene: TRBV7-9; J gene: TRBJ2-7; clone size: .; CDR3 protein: CASSLESGTGGGEQYF; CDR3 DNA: TGTGCCAGCAGCTTAGAATCAGGGACAGGGGGCGGCGAGCAGTACTTC
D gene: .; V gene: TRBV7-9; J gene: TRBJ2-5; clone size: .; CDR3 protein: CASSLEGQGGETQYF; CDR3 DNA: TGTGCCAGCAGCTTAGAGGGCCAGGGCGGAGAGACCCAGTACTTC
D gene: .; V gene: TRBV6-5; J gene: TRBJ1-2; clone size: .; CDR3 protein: CASTGGANYGYTF; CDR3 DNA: TGTGCCAGCACGGGGGGGGCTAACTATGGCTACACCTTC
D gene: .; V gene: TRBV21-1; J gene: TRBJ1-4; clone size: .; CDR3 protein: CASSKRRQGGEKLFF; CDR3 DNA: TGTGCCAGCAGCAAAAGGCGTCAGGGTGGTGAAAAACTGTTTTTT
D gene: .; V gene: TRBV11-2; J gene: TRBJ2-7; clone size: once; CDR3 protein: CASSLIRDEQYF; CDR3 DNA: TGTGCCAGCAGCTTAATCAGGGACGAGCAGTACTTC
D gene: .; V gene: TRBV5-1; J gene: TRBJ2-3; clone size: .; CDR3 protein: CASSLDQAAVGTDTQYF; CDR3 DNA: TGCGCCAGCAGCTTGGATCAGGCAGCCGTGGGCACAGATACGCAGTATTTT
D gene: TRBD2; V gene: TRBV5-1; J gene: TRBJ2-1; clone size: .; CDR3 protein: CASGNRGGRRDEQFF; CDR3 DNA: TGCGCCAGTGGAAATCGGGGCGGGAGGAGGGATGAGCAGTTCTTC
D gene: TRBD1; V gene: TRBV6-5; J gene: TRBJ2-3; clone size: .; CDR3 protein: CASSENRGTQYF; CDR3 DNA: TGTGCCAGCAGCGAGAACAGGGGGACGCAGTATTTT
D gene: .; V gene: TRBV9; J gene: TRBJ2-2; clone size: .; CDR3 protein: CASSLEFGELFF; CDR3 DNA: TGTGCCAGCAGTCTCGAGTTCGGGGAGCTGTTTTTT